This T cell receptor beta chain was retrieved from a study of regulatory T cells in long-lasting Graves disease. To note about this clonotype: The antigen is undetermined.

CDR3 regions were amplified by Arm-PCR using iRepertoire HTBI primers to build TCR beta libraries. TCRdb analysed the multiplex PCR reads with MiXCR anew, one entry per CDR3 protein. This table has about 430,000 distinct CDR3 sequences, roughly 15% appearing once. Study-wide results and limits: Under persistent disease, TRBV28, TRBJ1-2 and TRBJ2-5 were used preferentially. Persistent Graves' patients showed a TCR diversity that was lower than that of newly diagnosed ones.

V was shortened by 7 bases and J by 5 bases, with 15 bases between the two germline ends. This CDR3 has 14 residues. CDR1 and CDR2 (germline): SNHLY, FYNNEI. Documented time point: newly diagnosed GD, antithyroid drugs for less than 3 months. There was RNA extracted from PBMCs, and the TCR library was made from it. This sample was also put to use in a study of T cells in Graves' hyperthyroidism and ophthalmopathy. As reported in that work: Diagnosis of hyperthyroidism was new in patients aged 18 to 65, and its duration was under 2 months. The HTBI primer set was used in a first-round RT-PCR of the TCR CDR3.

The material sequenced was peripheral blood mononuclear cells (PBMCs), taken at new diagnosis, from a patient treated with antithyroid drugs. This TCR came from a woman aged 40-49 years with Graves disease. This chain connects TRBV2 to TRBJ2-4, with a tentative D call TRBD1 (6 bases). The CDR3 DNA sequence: TGTGCCAGCAACCCAGGGGTGCTGGAAAACATTCAGTACTTC. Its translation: CASNPGVLENIQYF.